Listed below are T cell receptor beta chains from one sample, sequenced in a study of blood T cell repertoires in COVID-19. Method: immunoSEQ multiplex PCR; TCRdb's copy keeps in-frame clones and lacks some. The sample shows roughly 120,000 clones, around 90% of them seen only once. The source material was peripheral blood. These receptors originate from a man between 45 and 60 years old with COVID-19, enrolled during active disease. The CDR3 runs from the conserved cysteine through the conserved F or W. The order of the fields is D gene, V gene, CDR3 length, CDR3 protein. A D gene is named only where the DNA matches it firmly.

D: NA; V: TRBV7-9; length: 13; CDR3: CASSLVGSGGYTF
D: NA; V: TRBV19; length: 14; CDR3: CASSPSTGSYGYTF
D: NA; V: TRBV11-2; length: 14; CDR3: CASSPSPVVNEQFF
D: TRBD2; V: TRBV2; length: 16; CDR3: CASRDSLAGVAYEQYF
D: NA; V: TRBV19; length: 11; CDR3: CASSRGETQYF
D: TRBD2; V: TRBV7-9; length: 15; CDR3: CASSLATSATGELFF
D: NA; V: TRBV7-9; length: 13; CDR3: CASSFWSTDEQYF
D: TRBD1; V: TRBV5-1; length: 16; CDR3: CASSLVQGAIQETQYF
D: NA; V: TRBV28; length: 13; CDR3: CASSFTGNYGYTF
D: NA; V: TRBV28; length: 15; CDR3: CASSLPTGNNEKLFF
D: NA; V: TRBV6-2/TRBV6-3; length: 13; CDR3: CASSYSEGTEAFF
D: NA; V: TRBV29-1; length: 10; CDR3: CSVGGETQYF
D: NA; V: TRBV27; length: 13; CDR3: CASSTTTNSPLHF
D: NA; V: TRBV20-1; length: 14; CDR3: CSASRGPSGEKLFF
D: NA; V: TRBV5-4; length: 14; CDR3: CASSLGREDEKLFF
D: TRBD1; V: TRBV5-1; length: 16; CDR3: CASSLVADRATGELFF
D: TRBD2; V: TRBV11-3; length: 13; CDR3: CASSSGLANEQYF
D: TRBD2; V: TRBV2; length: 13; CDR3: CARRLAGGETQYF
D: NA; V: TRBV7-2; length: 17; CDR3: CASSLPTGSTGANVLTF
D: TRBD2; V: TRBV9; length: 16; CDR3: CASSVVGSGRAGELFF
D: TRBD2; V: TRBV7-8; length: 15; CDR3: CASSSSGRRVNEQFF
D: NA; V: TRBV3-1/TRBV3-2; length: 16; CDR3: CASSQVPPTGEETQYF
D: TRBD2; V: TRBV7-3; length: 16; CDR3: CASSPVAGSSYNEQFF
D: TRBD1; V: TRBV4-1; length: 16; CDR3: CASSQGETGGYQPQHF
D: TRBD2; V: TRBV4-2; length: 18; CDR3: CASSQESSLAGMDNEQFF
D: TRBD2; V: TRBV5-1; length: 17; CDR3: CASTKSLPGRDTDTQYF
D: TRBD2; V: TRBV7-8; length: 15; CDR3: CASSLGGRGNNEQFF